These 25 T cell receptor beta chains came from one sample sequenced in a study of T cell repertoires in cytomegalovirus infection. Each CDR3 protein is one row after TCRdb ran MiXCR on the reads. Altogether nearly 450,000 distinct CDR3 sequences are present, 30% to 40% being singletons, with the ten largest covering about an eighth. What was sequenced was PBMCs. The source is a human donor in good health (CMV status not recorded). Some clones in this sample may be carry-over from other donors' samples.

This clonotype was detected only a few times. The rearrangement links TRBV5-6 to TRBJ2-6, with 8 bases that match TRBD1. V shed 7 bases, J shed 0 bases, and the junction held 9 bases outside the gene matches. CDR1 is SGHDT and CDR2 is YYEEEE in the germline V gene. This CDR3 has 17 amino acids. CDR3 sequence reads: CASVITGGNSGANVLTF. The CDR3 DNA reads TGTGCCAGCGTAATCACAGGGGGGAACTCTGGGGCCAACGTCCTGACTTTC.

Only a few counts were recorded for this clonotype. CDR3 nucleotides: TGTGCCAGCAGTGAGGTCCAGGGGGGCACCCACGAGCAGTACTTC. As protein: CASSEVQGGTHEQYF. This chain uses TRBV25-1 with TRBJ2-7; D perhaps matches TRBD1 (7 bases). CDR1 is MGHDK, CDR2 SYGVNS, per germline. V lost 3 bases, J lost 5 bases, and 17 bases lay in between. The CDR3 is 15 residues long.

This clonotype was recorded many times. This chain joins TRBV7-6 and TRBJ2-3, with D perhaps assigned TRBD1 or TRBD2 (5 bases each). Germline loops: CDR1 SGHVS, CDR2 FNYEAQ. This CDR3 comprises 17 residues. Trimming removed 1 base from V and 0 bases from J, with 14 bases in between. The CDR3 sequence is CASSLGGLRSSTDTQYF. The CDR3 bases are TGTGCCAGCAGCTTAGGGGGGTTGCGGAGTAGCACAGATACGCAGTATTTT.

This clonotype was detected only a few times. The chain is built from TRBV20-1 and TRBJ2-4; 7 bases fit TRBD1. V shed 0 bases, J shed 2 bases, and the junction held 10 bases outside the gene matches. Germline CDR1 and CDR2: DFQATT and SNEGSKA (reference sequence). CDR3 length: 17 amino acids. The CDR3 spells CSARDQGELWTKNIQYF. The CDR3 DNA is TGCAGTGCTAGAGATCAGGGGGAGTTATGGACCAAAAACATTCAGTACTTC.

This clonotype was seen repeatedly, ten times or more. V and J are TRBV7-8 and TRBJ1-6; 7 bases match TRBD1. The germline V gene encodes CDR1 SGHVS and CDR2 FQNEAQ. This CDR3 has 16 residues. V lost 4 bases to trimming and J lost 7 bases; unmatched junction nucleotides: 10. The CDR3: CASSSYRGSLNSPLHF. The CDR3 DNA reads TGTGCCAGCAGCTCCTACAGGGGAAGTCTGAATTCACCCCTCCACTTT.

This clonotype was found many times. The rearrangement uses TRBV19 and TRBJ2-7; 7 bases agree with TRBD1. Germline-derived CDR1 and CDR2 are LNHDA and SQIVND (reference sequence). V shed 6 bases and J 5 bases; nucleotides not matched to a gene: 10. The CDR3 runs 14 residues. For the CDR3, the DNA is TGTGCCAGTAGACCGGGACAGCTCCTTCACGAGCAGTACTTC. This encodes CASRPGQLLHEQYF.

The J gene is TRBJ2-7, the V gene TRBV4-1; 7 bases align to TRBD2. Germline V gene data show CDR1 as MGHRA and CDR2 as YSYEKL. This CDR3 spans 17 amino acids. The trim removed 0 bases at V and 0 bases at J, leaving 8 bases unmatched. The CDR3 reads CASSQDGQAGLSYEQYF. The DNA of the CDR3 is TGCGCCAGCAGCCAAGACGGCCAAGCGGGACTCTCCTACGAGCAGTACTTC.

Regarding this clonotype: Here the CDR3 omits its conserved ending phenylalanine or tryptophan, so a read error is the likely source. Because the CDR3's place on the DNA is in doubt, the DNA is left out and the CDR3 is given as listed by TCRdb. V usage is TRBV19 and J usage is TRBJ2-1. In germline, CDR1 is LNHDA, CDR2 SQIVND (reference sequence). A total of 14 residues make up the CDR3, ends included. The CDR3 here is CASSMLGSDNEQLL.

V and J are TRBV12-3 or TRBV12-4 and TRBJ1-4, with TRBD1 as a possible D gene (6 bases). This CDR3 contains 16 residues. V shed 6 bases and J shed 4 bases, with 18 bases lying between them. The CDR3 sequence is CASSRDGGLSNEKLFF. The CDR3 nucleotides are TGTGCCAGCAGCCGGGATGGGGGCTTAAGTAATGAAAAACTGTTTTTT.

This clonotype has just a few counts. The chain joins TRBV20-1 to TRBJ2-2; a possible D gene is TRBD1 (6 bases). The CDR3 sequence is 13 residues long. Trimming cost V 3 bases and J 1 base, with 6 bases left between them. From germline, CDR1 is DFQATT and CDR2 SNEGSKA (reference sequence). CDR3: CSARGQNTGELFF. As DNA, the CDR3 is TGCAGTGCTAGGGGACAGAACACCGGGGAGCTGTTTTTT.

The chain links TRBV4-1 to TRBJ1-5; the D gene is possibly TRBD1 (6 bases). CDR3 size: 15 residues. Trimming removed 1 base from V and 6 bases from J, with 13 bases in between. Germline CDR1 and CDR2: MGHRA and YSYEKL. Written as DNA, the CDR3 is TGCGCCAGCAGCCAAGGTTGGGGGGCGGGTCAGCCCCAGCATTTT. It specifies CASSQGWGAGQPQHF.

The chain links TRBV6-1 to TRBJ2-2; maybe TRBD2 (6 bases). Looked up from germline, CDR1 is MNHNS and CDR2 is SASEGT. This CDR3 comprises 15 residues. The V gene lost 3 bases and the J gene lost 4 bases, with 12 bases spanning the gap. The CDR3 nucleotides are TGTGCCAGCAGTGATAACGGAGGGAGCACCGGGGAGCTGTTTTTT. Protein sequence: CASSDNGGSTGELFF.

This clonotype was seen ten or more times. The genes are TRBV28 and TRBJ2-7; D assignment may be TRBD1 or TRBD2 (5 bases each). This CDR3 region has 14 residues. The ends were cut back, 6 bases at V and 6 bases at J, with 18 bases in the middle. Germline CDR1 reads MDHEN; CDR2 reads SYDVKM. The CDR3 sequence is CASSYRTGLLEQYF. DNA of the CDR3: TGTGCCAGCAGCTACCGGACGGGGCTGCTCGAGCAGTACTTC.

This clonotype has just a few counts. V usage is TRBV12-3 or TRBV12-4 and J usage is TRBJ1-6; unclear D gene. V was clipped by 7 bases and J by 0 bases, with 22 bases between them. This CDR3 region has 19 residues. CDR3 protein: CASTIDGWGVYSYNSPLHF. CDR3 coding DNA: TGTGCCAGCACCATCGACGGATGGGGTGTCTACTCCTATAATTCACCCCTCCACTTT.

This clonotype was observed many times. The rearrangement links TRBV7-9 to TRBJ2-1; the match to TRBD1 covers 11 bases. Germline CDR1 reads SEHNR; CDR2 reads FQNEAQ (reference sequence). The CDR3 runs 14 residues. The J segment lost 7 bases and the V segment lost 4 bases, leaving 3 bases of the junction unmatched. CDR3 nucleotides: TGTGCCAGCAGCTGGGGGACAGGGGGGAATGAGCAGTTCTTC. Translated: CASSWGTGGNEQFF.

About this clonotype: This may stem from a read error, because a much larger clone lies one nucleotide away. The CDR3 carries no conserved terminal phenylalanine or tryptophan, so it likely arises from a read error. The V call is TRBV7-9, the J call TRBJ2-3; D is ambiguous. This CDR3 comprises 15 residues. Germline-derived CDR1 and CDR2 are SEHNR and FQNEAQ (reference sequence). V was shortened by 7 bases and J by 0 bases, with 14 bases between the two germline ends. The CDR3 loop reads CASTPLGFSTDTQYS. The DNA for the CDR3 is TGTGCCAGCACCCCCCTAGGATTTAGCACAGATACGCAGTATTCT.

The chain is built from TRBV20-1 and TRBJ1-5, with D hard to call. Trimming shortened V by 5 bases and J by 2 bases, and 7 bases separated the two germline ends. The CDR3 sequence is 12 residues long. Germline values: CDR1 DFQATT, CDR2 SNEGSKA (reference sequence). The CDR3 loop is CSAELGNQPQHF. CDR3 DNA: TGCAGTGCTGAGTTGGGCAATCAGCCCCAGCATTTT.

This clonotype was recorded a few times. The chain recombines TRBV11-2 with TRBJ2-1, with 7 nucleotides matching TRBD2. With 2 bases clipped from V and 8 bases from J, the junction kept 6 bases outside the gene matches. The germline CDR1 and CDR2 sequences are SGHAT and FQNNGV. The CDR3 runs to 14 residues. The CDR3 DNA reads TGTGCCAGCAGCTTAATAGCGGGTAGGCATGAGCAGTTCTTC. Residues: CASSLIAGRHEQFF.

Details on this clonotype: Mismatch with germline at one junction end may stem from a read error. V gene TRBV7-2 combines with J gene TRBJ1-3; a weak D match, TRBD1 (6 bases). CDR1 SGHTA and CDR2 FQGNSA come from the germline V gene. The CDR3 runs 15 residues. CDR3 nucleotide sequence: TGTTCCAGCAACGAACAGGGCACCTCTGGAAACACCATATATTTT. This codes for CSSNEQGTSGNTIYF.

The V and J genes are TRBV10-3 and TRBJ1-3; 9 bases map to TRBD1. CDR3 length: 15 residues. Losses at the gene ends were 7 bases for V and 0 bases for J; bases not matched to a gene: 4. Per the germline V gene, CDR1 is ENHRY and CDR2 is SYGVKD. CDR3 nucleotides: TGTGCCATCAAGGGACAGGGAAGCTCTGGAAACACCATATATTTT. Translated, it gives CAIKGQGSSGNTIYF.

At least ten counts were recorded for this clonotype. The J gene is TRBJ2-3, the V gene TRBV7-6, with 9 bases matching TRBD1. Unmatched junction bases numbered 5, after V lost 5 bases and J lost 5 bases. The CDR3 has 14 amino acids. The germline V gene has CDR1 SGHVS and CDR2 FNYEAQ. CDR3 sequence: CASSLRTGVDTQYF. CDR3 coding DNA: TGTGCCAGCAGCCTCCGGACAGGGGTAGATACGCAGTATTTT.

V usage is TRBV6-6 and J usage is TRBJ2-7, with a tentative D call TRBD2 (6 bases). V lost 5 bases and J 4 bases, leaving 21 bases between the germline ends. The CDR3 is 16 amino acids. Germline assignment: CDR1 MNHNY and CDR2 SVGAGI (reference sequence). CDR3: CASSTGGRRTPYEQYF. The CDR3 coding sequence is TGTGCCAGCAGTACCGGGGGACGTCGCACACCATACGAGCAGTACTTC.

The genes are TRBV7-2 and TRBJ1-6; no clear D. Trimming removed 5 bases from V and 4 bases from J, with 9 bases in between. This CDR3 has 14 amino acids. Germline V gives CDR1 SGHTA, CDR2 FQGNSA. The CDR3 DNA reads TGTGCCAGCAGCGGAGGGCCTTATAATTCACCCCTCCACTTT. This encodes CASSGGPYNSPLHF.

Remarks on this clonotype: Compared with germline, one end of the junction differs, possibly owing to a read error. The gene calls are TRBV7-9 and TRBJ2-7; 7 positions match TRBD2. CDR1 is SEHNR and CDR2 is FQNEAQ in the germline V gene (reference sequence). The CDR3 covers 15 residues. CDR3 region: CASILSGVGSYEQYF. CDR3 nucleotides: TGTGCCAGCATCTTAAGCGGGGTTGGATCCTACGAGCAGTACTTC.

CDR3 loop: CASTPLDRDSTDTQYF. For the CDR3, the DNA is TGTGCCAGCACCCCCCTGGACAGGGACTCCACAGATACGCAGTATTTT. The J gene is TRBJ2-3, the V gene TRBV28; TRBD1 aligns across 8 bases. Germline V gene sequence: CDR1 MDHEN, CDR2 SYDVKM. V lost 7 bases to trimming and J lost 2 bases; unmatched junction nucleotides: 11. This CDR3 is 16 amino acids long.